These 10 T cell receptor beta chains originate from one sample sequenced in a study of T cells in women clearing cervical HPV infection. Generated by immunoSEQ multiplex PCR, the TCRdb table keeps only in-frame clones and is missing some. Its clone listing holds some 46,000 clones. Sequenced input: blood buffy coat. The receptors here all came from a woman aged 18 to 69 with a cervical HPV16 infection that either progressed to CIN3+ or cleared (not recorded which).

A remark on this clone: The sequence runs out 3 residues before the end of the CDR3; the remainder is reconstructed from the germline J gene. This sequence joins TRBV10-3 and TRBJ2-3; 7 nucleotides align to TRBD1. Looked up from germline, CDR1 is ENHRY and CDR2 is SYGVKD. The CDR3 contains 15 residues. CDR3 bases read: TGTGCCATCAGTGAGTACCGGGACAGCAATCAGCCG. Residues: CAISEYRDSNQP. The entire CDR3 protein reads CAISEYRDSNQPQYF.

A word on this clone: The CDR3 goes on 3 residues after the read ends, and that part is filled in from the germline J gene. The chain combines TRBV30 with TRBJ2-1; 9 nucleotides line up with TRBD1. V lost 4 bases to trimming and J lost 2 bases; unmatched junction nucleotides: 6. This CDR3 region has 15 residues. CDR1 and CDR2 (germline): GTSNPN, SVGIG (reference sequence). The sequenced CDR3 bases are TGTGCCTGGACCGTGGGGACAGGGACCTACAATGAG. Its protein is CAWTVGTGTYNE. The complete CDR3 sequence is CAWTVGTGTYNEQFF. Filled out from reference TRBV30 and TRBJ2-1, the complete variable domain reads SQTIHQWPATLVQPVGSPLSLECTVEGTSNPNLYWYRQAAGRGLQLLFYSVGIGQISSEVPQNLSASRPQDRQFILSSKKLLLSDSGFYLCAWTVGTGTYNEQFFGPGTRLTVL.

For this clone: The sequenced fragment ends 3 residues before the CDR3 boundary, so the rest is inferred from the germline J gene. The chain combines TRBV13 with TRBJ2-7, with D possibly matching TRBD2 (6 bases). The germline V gene has CDR1 PRHDT and CDR2 FYEKMQ (reference sequence). The CDR3 consists of 13 residues. Trimming left V 1 base short and J 6 bases short, with 10 bases between. The chain's CDR3 is CASSLEGGVEQYF. CDR3 bases read: TGTGCCAGCAGCTTAGAAGGAGGGGTCGAG.

As regards this clone: The observed sequence ends 3 residues before the CDR3 terminus, with the missing tail filled in from the germline J gene. The gene calls are TRBV28 and TRBJ2-3; D gene unclear. Germline V CDR1 and CDR2: MDHEN, SYDVKM. This CDR3 has 17 amino acids. V shed 4 bases and J shed 2 bases, with 19 bases lying between them. CDR3 sequence: CASSSIPTAAVTDTQYF. The CDR3 DNA, read in part, is TGTGCCAGCAGTTCAATCCCCACAGCCGCAGTCACAGATACG.

About this clone itself: The sequenced fragment ends 3 residues before the CDR3 boundary, so the rest is inferred from the germline J gene. The chain couples TRBV19 to TRBJ2-1; 11 bases map to TRBD2. CDR3 length: 16 amino acids. CDR1 and CDR2 from the germline V gene are LNHDA and SQIVND (reference sequence). V was pared by 5 bases and J by 3 bases, with 6 bases of the junction left unmatched. The sequenced part of the CDR3 DNA is TGTGCCAGTAGTGATACTAGCGGGGGTTACTACAATGAG. This encodes CASSDTSGGYYNE. The CDR3 reads in full as CASSDTSGGYYNEQFF. The full variable domain, its missing parts supplied by reference TRBV19 and TRBJ2-1, is DGGITQSPKYLFRKEGQNVTLSCEQNLNHDAMYWYRQDPGQGLRLIYYSQIVNDFQKGDIAEGYSVSREKKESFPLTVTSAQKNPTAFYLCASSDTSGGYYNEQFFGPGTRLTVL.

About this clone itself: The CDR3 end lies 3 residues beyond the end of the read and is filled in from the germline J gene. V gene TRBV19 combines with J gene TRBJ2-4; 7 bases agree with TRBD1. Germline V CDR1 and CDR2: LNHDA, SQIVND (reference sequence). The CDR3 is made up of 16 amino acids. The covered CDR3 bases are TGTGCCAGTACCCTGAGCCGGGGACAGCTTAACTATGGT. It translates to CASTLSRGQLNYG. The entire CDR3 reads CASTLSRGQLNYGQYF.

A word on this clone: The CDR3 goes on 3 residues after the read ends, and that part is filled in from the germline J gene. The chain joins TRBV7-8 to TRBJ2-7; 8 bases match TRBD2. The J segment lost 3 bases and the V segment lost 2 bases, leaving 9 bases of the junction unmatched. Germline values: CDR1 SGHVS, CDR2 FQNEAQ. There are 16 residues in the CDR3. Partial CDR3 DNA: TGTGCCAGCAGCTTAAGTTCGGGACTAGGGCTCTACGAG. Its translation: CASSLSSGLGLYE. The CDR3 reads in full as CASSLSSGLGLYEQYF. Combining the CDR3 with reference TRBV7-8 and TRBJ2-7 gives the whole variable domain GAGVSQSPRYKVAKRGQDVALRCDPISGHVSLFWYQQALGQGPEFLTYFQNEAQLDKSGLPSDRFFAERPEGSVSTLKIQRTQQEDSAVYLCASSLSSGLGLYEQYFGPGTRLTVT.

As concerns this clone: The CDR3 end is not reached by the read, which stops 3 residues before it; the germline J gene fills it in. The chain recombines TRBV29-1 with TRBJ2-7, with D perhaps matching TRBD2 (6 bases). Germline V CDR1 and CDR2: SQVTM, ANQGSEA. The CDR3 covers 12 residues. Trimming removed 4 bases at V and 3 bases at J, with 10 bases between. CDR3 DNA (partial): TGCAGCGTTGGGCGGGGAAACTACGAG. Its translation is CSVGRGNYE. The CDR3 as a whole reads CSVGRGNYEQYF.

As to this clone: Coverage ceases 3 residues before the CDR3 finishes, and the germline J gene fills in the end. The genes are TRBV18 and TRBJ2-2; tentatively, D is TRBD1 (5 bases). Germline CDR1 reads KGHSH; CDR2 reads LQKENI. Trimming pared 1 base from V and 5 bases from J, leaving 17 bases between. The CDR3 consists of 17 residues. CDR3 DNA, as far as it was read: TGTGCCAGCTCACCACTTGCGACAGCGACATTTACCGGGGAG. Translating it yields CASSPLATATFTGE. The full CDR3 reads CASSPLATATFTGELFF. The full variable domain, with the rest looked up from reference TRBV18 and TRBJ2-2, is NAGVMQNPRHLVRRRGQEARLRCSPMKGHSHVYWYRQLPEEGLKFMVYLQKENIIDESGMPKERFSAEFPKEGPSILRIQQVVRGDSAAYFCASSPLATATFTGELFFGEGSRLTVL.

Details on this clone: The CDR3 end falls 3 residues outside the read, so it is completed with the germline J gene. The V gene is TRBV7-3, the J gene TRBJ2-3; 7 bases agree with TRBD2. The V gene end was trimmed by 5 bases and the J gene end by 0 bases; junction bases not matched to a gene: 5. Germline V gene lookup returns CDR1 SGHTA and CDR2 FQGTGA. The length of the CDR3 is 15 residues. CDR3 protein: CASSQSSGSTDTQYF. CDR3 DNA, as far as it was read: TGTGCCAGCAGCCAATCTAGCGGAAGCACAGATACG. The full variable domain, in which reference TRBV7-3 and TRBJ2-3 provide the parts outside the CDR3, is GAGVSQTPSNKVTEKGKYVELRCDPISGHTALYWYRQSLGQGPEFLIYFQGTGAADDSGLPNDRFFAVRPEGSVSTLKIQRTERGDSAVYLCASSQSSGSTDTQYFGPGTRLTVL.